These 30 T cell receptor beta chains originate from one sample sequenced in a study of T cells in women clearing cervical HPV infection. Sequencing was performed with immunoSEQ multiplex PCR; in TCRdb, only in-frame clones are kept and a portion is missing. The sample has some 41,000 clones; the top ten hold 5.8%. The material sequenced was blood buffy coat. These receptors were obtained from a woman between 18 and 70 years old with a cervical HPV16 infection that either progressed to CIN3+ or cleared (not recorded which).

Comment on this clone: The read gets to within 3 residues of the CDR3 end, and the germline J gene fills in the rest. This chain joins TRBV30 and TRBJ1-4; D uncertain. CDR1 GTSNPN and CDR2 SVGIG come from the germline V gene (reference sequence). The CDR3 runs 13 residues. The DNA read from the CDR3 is TGTGCCTGGAACCCCCGTGAGGGCGAGAAA. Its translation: CAWNPREGEK. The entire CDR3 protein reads CAWNPREGEKLFF.

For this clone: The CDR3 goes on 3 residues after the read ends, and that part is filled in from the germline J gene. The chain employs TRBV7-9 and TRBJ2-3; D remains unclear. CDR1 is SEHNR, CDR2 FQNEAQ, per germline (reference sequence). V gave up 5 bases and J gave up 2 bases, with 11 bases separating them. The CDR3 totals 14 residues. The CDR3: CASSRRLYTDTQYF. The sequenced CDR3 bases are TGTGCCAGCAGCCGACGACTTTACACAGATACG.

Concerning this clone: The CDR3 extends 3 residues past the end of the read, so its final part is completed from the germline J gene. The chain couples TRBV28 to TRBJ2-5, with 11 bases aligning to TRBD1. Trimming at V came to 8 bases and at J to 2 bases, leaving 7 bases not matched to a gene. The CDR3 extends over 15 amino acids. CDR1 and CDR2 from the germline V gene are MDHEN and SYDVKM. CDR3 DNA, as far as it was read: TGTGCCAGCTGCTGGACAGGGGGCGGTCAAGAGACC. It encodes CASCWTGGGQET. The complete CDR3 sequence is CASCWTGGGQETQYF.

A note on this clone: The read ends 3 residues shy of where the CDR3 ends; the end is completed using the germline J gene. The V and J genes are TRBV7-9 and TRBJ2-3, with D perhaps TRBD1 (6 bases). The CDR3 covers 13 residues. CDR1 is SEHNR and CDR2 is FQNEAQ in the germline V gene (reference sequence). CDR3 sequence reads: CASTTGSQETQYF. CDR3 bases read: TGTGCCAGCACCACAGGGTCCCAAGAGACG.

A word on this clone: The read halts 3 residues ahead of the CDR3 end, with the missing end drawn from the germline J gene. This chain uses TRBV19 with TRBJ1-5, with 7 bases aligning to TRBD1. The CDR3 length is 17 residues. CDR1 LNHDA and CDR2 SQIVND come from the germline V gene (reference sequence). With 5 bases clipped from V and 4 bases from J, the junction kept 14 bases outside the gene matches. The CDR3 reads CASSLSPQGRSNQPQHF. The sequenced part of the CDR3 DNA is TGTGCCAGTAGTCTAAGCCCACAGGGGAGGTCGAATCAGCCC.

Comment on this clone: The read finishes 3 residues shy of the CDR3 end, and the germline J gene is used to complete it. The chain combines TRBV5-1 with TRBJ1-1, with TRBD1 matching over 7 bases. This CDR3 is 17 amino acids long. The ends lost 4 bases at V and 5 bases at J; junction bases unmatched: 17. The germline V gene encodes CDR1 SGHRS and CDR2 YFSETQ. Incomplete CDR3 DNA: TGCGCCAGCAGCAAACTAACGGATGGAGGGGGCTTGACTGAA. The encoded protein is CASSKLTDGGGLTE. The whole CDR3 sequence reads CASSKLTDGGGLTEAFF.

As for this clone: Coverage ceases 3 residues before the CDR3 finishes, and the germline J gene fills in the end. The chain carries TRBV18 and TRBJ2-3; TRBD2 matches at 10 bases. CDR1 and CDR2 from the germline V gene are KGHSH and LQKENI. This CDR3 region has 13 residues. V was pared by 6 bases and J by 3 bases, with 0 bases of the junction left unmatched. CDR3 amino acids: CASSSGRTDTQYF. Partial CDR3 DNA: TGTGCCAGCTCTAGCGGGAGGACAGATACG.

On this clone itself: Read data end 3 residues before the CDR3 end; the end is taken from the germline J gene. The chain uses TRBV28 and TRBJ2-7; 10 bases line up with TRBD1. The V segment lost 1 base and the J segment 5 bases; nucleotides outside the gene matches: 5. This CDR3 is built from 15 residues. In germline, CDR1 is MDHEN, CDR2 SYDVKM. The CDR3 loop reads CASSLSGQGNNEQYF. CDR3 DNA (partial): TGTGCCAGCAGTTTATCGGGACAGGGGAACAACGAG.

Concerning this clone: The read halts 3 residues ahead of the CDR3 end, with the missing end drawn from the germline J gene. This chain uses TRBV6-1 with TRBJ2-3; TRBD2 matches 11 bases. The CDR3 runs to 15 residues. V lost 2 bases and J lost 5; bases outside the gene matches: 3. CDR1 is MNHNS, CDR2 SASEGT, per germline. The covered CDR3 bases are TGTGCCAGCAGTGAAATCACTAGCGGGGGAGATACG. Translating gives CASSEITSGGDT. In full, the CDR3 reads CASSEITSGGDTQYF.

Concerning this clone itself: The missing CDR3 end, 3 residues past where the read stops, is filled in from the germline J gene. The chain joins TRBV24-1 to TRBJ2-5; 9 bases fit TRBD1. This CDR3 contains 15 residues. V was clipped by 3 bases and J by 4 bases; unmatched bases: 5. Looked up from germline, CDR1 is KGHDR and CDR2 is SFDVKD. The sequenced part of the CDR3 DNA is TGTGCCACCAGTGATCCCACAGGGGGCAGAGAGACC. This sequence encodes CATSDPTGGRET. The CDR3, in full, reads CATSDPTGGRETQYF.

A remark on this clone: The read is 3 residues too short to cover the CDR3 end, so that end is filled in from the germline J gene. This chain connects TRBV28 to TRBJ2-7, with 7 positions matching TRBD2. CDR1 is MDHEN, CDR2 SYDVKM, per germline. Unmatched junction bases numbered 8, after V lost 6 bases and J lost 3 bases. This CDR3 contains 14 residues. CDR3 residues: CASRPSGNYYEQYF. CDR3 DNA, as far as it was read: TGTGCCAGCAGACCCAGCGGGAACTACTACGAG.

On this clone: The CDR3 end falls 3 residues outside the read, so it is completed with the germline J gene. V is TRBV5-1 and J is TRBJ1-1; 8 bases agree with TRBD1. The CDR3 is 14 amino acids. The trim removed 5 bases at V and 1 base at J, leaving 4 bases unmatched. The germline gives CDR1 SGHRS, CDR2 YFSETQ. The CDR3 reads CASRMTGANTEAFF. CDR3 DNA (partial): TGCGCCAGCAGAATGACAGGGGCGAACACTGAA.

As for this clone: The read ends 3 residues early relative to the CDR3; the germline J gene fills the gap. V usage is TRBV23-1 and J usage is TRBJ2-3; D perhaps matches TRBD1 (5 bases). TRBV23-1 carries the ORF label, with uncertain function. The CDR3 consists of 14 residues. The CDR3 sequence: CASSPVDSNQPQYF. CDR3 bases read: TGCGCCAGCAGTCCGGTCGACAGCAATCAGCCG.

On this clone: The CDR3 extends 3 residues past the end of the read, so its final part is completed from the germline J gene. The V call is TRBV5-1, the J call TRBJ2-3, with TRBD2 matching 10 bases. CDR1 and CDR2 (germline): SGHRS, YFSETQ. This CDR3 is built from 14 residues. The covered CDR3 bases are TGCGCCAGCAGCTTAGGGCTAGCGGGAGAGACG. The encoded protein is CASSLGLAGET. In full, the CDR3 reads CASSLGLAGETQYF.

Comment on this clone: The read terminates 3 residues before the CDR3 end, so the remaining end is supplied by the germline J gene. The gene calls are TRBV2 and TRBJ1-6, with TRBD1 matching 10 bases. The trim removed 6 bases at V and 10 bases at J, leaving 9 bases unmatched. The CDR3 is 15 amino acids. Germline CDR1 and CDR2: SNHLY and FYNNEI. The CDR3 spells CASRDPGTGVSPLHF. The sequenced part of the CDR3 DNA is TGTGCCAGCAGAGATCCCGGGACAGGGGTATCACCC.

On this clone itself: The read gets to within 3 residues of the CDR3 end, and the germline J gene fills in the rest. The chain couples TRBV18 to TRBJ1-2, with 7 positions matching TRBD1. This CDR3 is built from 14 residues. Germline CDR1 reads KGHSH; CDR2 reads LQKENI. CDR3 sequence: CASSPRQGLNDYTF. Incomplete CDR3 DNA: TGTGCCAGCTCACCGCGACAGGGTCTGAATGAC.

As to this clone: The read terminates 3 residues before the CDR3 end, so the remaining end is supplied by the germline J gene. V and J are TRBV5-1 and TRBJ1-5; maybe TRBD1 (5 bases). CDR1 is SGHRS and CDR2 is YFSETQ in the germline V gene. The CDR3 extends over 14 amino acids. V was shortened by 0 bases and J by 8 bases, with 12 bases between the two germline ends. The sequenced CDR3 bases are TGCGCCAGCAGCTTGGAAGGGGCGGGGGAGCCC. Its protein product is CASSLEGAGEP. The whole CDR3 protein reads CASSLEGAGEPQHF.

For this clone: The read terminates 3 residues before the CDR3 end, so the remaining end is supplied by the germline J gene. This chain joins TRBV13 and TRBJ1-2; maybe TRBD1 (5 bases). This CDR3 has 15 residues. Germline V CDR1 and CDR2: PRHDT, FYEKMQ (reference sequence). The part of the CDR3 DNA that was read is TGTGCCAGCAGCTCTGGGGCAGGCATATCCTACGAC. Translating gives CASSSGAGISYD. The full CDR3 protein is CASSSGAGISYDYTF.

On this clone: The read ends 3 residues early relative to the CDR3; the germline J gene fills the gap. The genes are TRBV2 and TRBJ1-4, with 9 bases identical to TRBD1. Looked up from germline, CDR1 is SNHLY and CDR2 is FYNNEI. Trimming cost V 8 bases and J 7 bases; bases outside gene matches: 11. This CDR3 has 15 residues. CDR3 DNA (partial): TGTGCCAGCTCCTCTGCCGGGACAGGGACTGAAAAA. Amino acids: CASSSAGTGTEK. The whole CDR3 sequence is CASSSAGTGTEKLFF.

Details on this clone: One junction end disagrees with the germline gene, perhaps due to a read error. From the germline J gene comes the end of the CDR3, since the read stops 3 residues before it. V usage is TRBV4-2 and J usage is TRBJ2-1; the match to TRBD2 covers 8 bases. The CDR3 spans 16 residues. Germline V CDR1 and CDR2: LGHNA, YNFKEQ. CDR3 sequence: CASSLPSGCSYNEQFF. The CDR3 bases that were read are TGCGCCAGCAGCCTCCCTAGCGGGTGCTCCTACAATGAG.

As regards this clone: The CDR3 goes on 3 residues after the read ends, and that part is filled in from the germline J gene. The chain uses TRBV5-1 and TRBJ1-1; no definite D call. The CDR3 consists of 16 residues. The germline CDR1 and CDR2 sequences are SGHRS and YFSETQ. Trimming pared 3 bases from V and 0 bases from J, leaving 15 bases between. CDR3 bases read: TGCGCCAGCAGCTGGCGGGCCAATAATATGAACACTGAA. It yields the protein CASSWRANNMNTE. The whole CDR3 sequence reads CASSWRANNMNTEAFF.

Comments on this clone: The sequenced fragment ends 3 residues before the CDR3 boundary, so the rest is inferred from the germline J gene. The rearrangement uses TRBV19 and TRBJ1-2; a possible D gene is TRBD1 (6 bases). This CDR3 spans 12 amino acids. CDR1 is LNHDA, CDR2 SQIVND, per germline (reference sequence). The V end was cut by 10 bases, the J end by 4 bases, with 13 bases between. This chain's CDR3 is CATARGGYGYTF. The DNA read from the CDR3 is TGTGCCACCGCCAGGGGCGGCTATGGC. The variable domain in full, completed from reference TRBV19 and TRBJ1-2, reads DGGITQSPKYLFRKEGQNVTLSCEQNLNHDAMYWYRQDPGQGLRLIYYSQIVNDFQKGDIAEGYSVSREKKESFPLTVTSAQKNPTAFYLCATARGGYGYTFGSGTRLTVV.

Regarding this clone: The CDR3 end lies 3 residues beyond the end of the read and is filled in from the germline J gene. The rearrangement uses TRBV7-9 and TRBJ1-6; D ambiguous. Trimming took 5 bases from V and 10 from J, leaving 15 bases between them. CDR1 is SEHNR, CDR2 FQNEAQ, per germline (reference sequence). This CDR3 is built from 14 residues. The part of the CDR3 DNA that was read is TGTGCCAGCAGCGGTGCCGGTAGTCACTCACCC. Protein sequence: CASSGAGSHSP. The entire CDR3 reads CASSGAGSHSPLHF.

This CDR3 reads CASSPPPGRPLAYTF. The CDR3 bases that were read are TGTGCCAGCTCACCCCCCCCAGGGCGTCCGTTGGCC. The J gene is TRBJ1-2, the V gene TRBV18; D may be TRBD1 (5 bases). The read terminates 3 residues before the CDR3 end, so the remaining end is supplied by the germline J gene. Germline V gene data show CDR1 as KGHSH and CDR2 as LQKENI. This CDR3 spans 15 amino acids.

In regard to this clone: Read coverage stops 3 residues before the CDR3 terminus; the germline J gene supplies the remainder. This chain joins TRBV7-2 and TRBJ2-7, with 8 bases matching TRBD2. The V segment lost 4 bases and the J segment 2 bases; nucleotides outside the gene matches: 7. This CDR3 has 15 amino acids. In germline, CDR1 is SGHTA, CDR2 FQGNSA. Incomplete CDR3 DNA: TGTGCCAGCAGCTGGGGAGTAGCGGGGACCTACGAG. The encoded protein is CASSWGVAGTYE. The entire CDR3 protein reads CASSWGVAGTYEQYF.

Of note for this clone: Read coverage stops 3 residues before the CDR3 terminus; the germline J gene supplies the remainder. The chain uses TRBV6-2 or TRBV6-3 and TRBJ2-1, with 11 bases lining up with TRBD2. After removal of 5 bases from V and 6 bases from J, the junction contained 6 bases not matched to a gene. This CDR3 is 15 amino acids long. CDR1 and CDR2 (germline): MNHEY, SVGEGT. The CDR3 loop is CASSPTGLAGNEQFF. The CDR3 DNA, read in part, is TGTGCCAGCAGTCCCACCGGACTAGCGGGCAATGAG.

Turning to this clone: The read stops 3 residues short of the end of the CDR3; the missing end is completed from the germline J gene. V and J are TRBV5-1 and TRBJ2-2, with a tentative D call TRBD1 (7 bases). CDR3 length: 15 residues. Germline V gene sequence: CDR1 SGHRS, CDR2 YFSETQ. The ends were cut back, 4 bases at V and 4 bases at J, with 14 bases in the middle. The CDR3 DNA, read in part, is TGCGCCAGCAGCCCCGGACAGGAGGGCACCGGGGAG. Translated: CASSPGQEGTGE. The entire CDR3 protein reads CASSPGQEGTGELFF.

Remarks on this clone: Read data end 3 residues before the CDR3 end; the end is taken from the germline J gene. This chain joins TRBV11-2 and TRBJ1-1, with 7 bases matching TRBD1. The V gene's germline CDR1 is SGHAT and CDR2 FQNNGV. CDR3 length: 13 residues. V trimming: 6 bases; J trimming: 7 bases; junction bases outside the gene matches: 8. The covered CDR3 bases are TGTGCCAGCAGTCAGGGGGAGTCTAGTGAA. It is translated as CASSQGESSE. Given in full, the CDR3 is CASSQGESSEAFF.

The CDR3: CSASFRRGYNEQFF. The sequenced part of the CDR3 DNA is TGCAGTGCTAGCTTTCGCAGGGGCTACAATGAG. This chain connects TRBV20-1 to TRBJ2-1; possibly TRBD1 for D (6 bases). The sequence runs out 3 residues before the end of the CDR3; the remainder is reconstructed from the germline J gene. This CDR3 has 14 residues. Germline lookup yields CDR1 DFQATT and CDR2 SNEGSKA (reference sequence). Trimming left V 3 bases short and J 3 bases short, with 12 bases between.

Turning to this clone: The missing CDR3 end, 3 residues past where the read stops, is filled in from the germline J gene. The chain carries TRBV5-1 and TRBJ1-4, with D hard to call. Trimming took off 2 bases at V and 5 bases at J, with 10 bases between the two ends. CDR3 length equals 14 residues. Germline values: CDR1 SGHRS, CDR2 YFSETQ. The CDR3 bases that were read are TGCGCCAGCAGCTTTCGAGACTTAAATGAAAAA. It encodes CASSFRDLNEK. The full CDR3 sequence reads CASSFRDLNEKLFF.